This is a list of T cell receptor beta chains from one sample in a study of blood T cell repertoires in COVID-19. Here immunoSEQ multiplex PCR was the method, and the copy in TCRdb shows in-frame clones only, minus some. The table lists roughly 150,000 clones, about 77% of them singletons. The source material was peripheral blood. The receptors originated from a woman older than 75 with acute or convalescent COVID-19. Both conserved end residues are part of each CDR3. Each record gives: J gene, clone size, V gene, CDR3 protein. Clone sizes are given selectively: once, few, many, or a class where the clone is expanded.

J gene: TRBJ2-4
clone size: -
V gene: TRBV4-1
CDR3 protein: CASSQLPVSGIQYF

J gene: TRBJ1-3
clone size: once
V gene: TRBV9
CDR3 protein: CASSPYRSGNTIYF

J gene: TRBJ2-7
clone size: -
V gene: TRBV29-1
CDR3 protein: CSVRRQGHKGEQYF

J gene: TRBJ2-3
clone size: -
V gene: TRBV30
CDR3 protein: CAWSTGLAGGTDTQYF

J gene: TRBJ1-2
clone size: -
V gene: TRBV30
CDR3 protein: CAWSFRTGNGYTF

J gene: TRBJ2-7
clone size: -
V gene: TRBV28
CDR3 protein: CASSLAGTSGLFAGEQYF

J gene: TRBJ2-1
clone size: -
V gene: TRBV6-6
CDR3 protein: CASSLGGGPVYNEQFF

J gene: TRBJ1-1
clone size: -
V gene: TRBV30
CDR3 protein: CAWVEQPNTEAFF

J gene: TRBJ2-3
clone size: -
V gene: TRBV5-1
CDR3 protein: CASSLGLAGDTQYF

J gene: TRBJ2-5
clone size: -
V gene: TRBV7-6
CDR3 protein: CASSLGFSGGQETQYF

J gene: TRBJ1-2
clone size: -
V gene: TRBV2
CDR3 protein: CASGRSTGGYTF

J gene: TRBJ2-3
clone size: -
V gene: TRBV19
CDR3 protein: CASSSSGGADTQYF

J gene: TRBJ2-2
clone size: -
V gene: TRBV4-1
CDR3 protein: CASGRQGTNTGELFF

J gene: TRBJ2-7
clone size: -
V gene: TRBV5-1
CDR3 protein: CASSFSSPSYEQYF

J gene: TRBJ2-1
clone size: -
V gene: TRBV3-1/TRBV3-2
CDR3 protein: CASSQDLLNEQFF

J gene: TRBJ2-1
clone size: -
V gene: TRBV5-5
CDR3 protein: CASSLRSSGGAGNEQFF

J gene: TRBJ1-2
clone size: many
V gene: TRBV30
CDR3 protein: CAWSGAGRNGYTF

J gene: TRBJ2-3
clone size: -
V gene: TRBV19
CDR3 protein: CATRTGSHTDTQYF

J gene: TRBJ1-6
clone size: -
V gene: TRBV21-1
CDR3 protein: CASTPSGGDGSPLHF

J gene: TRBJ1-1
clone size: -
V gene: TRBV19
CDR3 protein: CASDRGLNTEAFF

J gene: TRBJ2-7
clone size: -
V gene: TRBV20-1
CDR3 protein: CSASSGALLYEQYF

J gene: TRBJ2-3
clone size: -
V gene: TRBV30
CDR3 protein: CAWRRAGGTDTQYF

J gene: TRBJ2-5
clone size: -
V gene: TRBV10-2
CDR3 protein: CASSESPGQETQYF

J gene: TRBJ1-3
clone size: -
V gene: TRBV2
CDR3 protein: CASSVGDTIYF

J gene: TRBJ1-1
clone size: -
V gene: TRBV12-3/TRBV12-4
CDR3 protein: CASSLAGGSEAFF